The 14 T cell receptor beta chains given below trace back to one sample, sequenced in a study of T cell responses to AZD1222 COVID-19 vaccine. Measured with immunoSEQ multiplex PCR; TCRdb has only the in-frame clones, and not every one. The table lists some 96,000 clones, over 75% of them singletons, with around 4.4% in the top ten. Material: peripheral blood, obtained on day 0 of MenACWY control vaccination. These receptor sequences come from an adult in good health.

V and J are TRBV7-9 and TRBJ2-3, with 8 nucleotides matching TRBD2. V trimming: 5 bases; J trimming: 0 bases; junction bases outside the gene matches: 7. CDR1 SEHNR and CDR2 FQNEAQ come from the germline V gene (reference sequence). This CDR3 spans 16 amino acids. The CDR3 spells CASSQSGLASTDTQYF. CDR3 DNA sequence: TGTGCCAGCAGCCAAAGTGGACTAGCTAGCACAGATACGCAGTATTTT.

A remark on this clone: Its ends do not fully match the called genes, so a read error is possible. The CDR3 sequence: CASTLLGGEQPQHF. CDR3 DNA: TGTGCCAGCACCTTACTGGGTGGGGAGCAGCCCCAGCATTTT. The chain recombines TRBV7-2 with TRBJ1-5; D unclear. The CDR3 spans 14 residues. From germline, CDR1 is SGHTA and CDR2 FQGNSA.

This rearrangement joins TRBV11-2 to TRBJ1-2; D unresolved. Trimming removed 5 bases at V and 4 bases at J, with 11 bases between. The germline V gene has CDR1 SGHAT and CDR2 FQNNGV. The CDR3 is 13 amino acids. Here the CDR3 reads CASSPDGLYGYTF. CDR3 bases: TGTGCCAGCAGCCCGGACGGTCTCTATGGCTACACCTTC.

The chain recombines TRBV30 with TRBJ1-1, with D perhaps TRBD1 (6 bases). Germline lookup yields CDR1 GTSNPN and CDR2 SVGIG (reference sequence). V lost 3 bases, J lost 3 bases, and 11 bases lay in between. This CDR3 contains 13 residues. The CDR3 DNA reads TGTGCCTGGAGCAGGGGTTCGGACACTGAAGCTTTCTTT. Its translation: CAWSRGSDTEAFF. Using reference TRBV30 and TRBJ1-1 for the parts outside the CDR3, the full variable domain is SQTIHQWPATLVQPVGSPLSLECTVEGTSNPNLYWYRQAAGRGLQLLFYSVGIGQISSEVPQNLSASRPQDRQFILSSKKLLLSDSGFYLCAWSRGSDTEAFFGQGTRLTVV.

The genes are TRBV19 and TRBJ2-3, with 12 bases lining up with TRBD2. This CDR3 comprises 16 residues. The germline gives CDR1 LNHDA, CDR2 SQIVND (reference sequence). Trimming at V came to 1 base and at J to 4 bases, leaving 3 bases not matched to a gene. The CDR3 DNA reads TGTGCCAGTAGTATAGGACTAGCGGGAGAAGCAGATACGCAGTATTTT. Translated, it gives CASSIGLAGEADTQYF.

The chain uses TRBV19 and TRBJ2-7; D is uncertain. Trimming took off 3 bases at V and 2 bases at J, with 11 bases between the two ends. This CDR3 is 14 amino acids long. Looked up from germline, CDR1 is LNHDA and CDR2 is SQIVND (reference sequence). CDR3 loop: CASSIRGGPYEQYF. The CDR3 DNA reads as TGTGCCAGTAGTATTCGTGGCGGCCCCTACGAGCAGTACTTC.

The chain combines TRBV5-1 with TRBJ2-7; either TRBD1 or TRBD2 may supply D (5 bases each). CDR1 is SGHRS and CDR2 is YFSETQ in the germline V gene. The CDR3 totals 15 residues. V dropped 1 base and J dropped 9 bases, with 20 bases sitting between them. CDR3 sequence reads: CASSLNTGTQFGQYF. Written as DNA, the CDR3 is TGCGCCAGCAGCTTGAACACGGGGACCCAGTTTGGGCAGTACTTC. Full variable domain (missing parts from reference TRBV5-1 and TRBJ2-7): KAGVTQTPRYLIKTRGQQVTLSCSPISGHRSVSWYQQTPGQGLQFLFEYFSETQRNKGNFPGRFSGRQFSNSRSEMNVSTLELGDSALYLCASSLNTGTQFGQYFGPGTRLTVT.

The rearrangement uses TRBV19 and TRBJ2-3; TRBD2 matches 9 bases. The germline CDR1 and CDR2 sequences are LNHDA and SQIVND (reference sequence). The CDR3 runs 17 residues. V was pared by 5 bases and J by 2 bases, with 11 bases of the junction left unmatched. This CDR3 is CASSDHLAGPYTDTQYF. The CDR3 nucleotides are TGTGCCAGTAGTGACCACCTAGCGGGGCCTTACACAGATACGCAGTATTTT. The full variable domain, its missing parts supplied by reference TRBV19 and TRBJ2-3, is DGGITQSPKYLFRKEGQNVTLSCEQNLNHDAMYWYRQDPGQGLRLIYYSQIVNDFQKGDIAEGYSVSREKKESFPLTVTSAQKNPTAFYLCASSDHLAGPYTDTQYFGPGTRLTVL.

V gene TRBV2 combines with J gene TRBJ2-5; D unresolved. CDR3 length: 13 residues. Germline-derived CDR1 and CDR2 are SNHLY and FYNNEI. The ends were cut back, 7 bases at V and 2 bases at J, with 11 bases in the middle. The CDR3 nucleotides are TGTGCCAGCAAAGGGTCCAGACAAGAGACCCAGTACTTC. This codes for CASKGSRQETQYF.

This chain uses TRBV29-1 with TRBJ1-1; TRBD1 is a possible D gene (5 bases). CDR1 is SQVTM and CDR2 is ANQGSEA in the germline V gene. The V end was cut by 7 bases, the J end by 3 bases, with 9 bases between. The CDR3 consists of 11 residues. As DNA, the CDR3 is TGCAGCGGGAGGGGATACACTGAAGCTTTCTTT. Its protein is CSGRGYTEAFF.

The CDR3 nucleotides read TGTGCCTCCGGGACAGGATCCCACGAGCAGTACTTC. Protein sequence: CASGTGSHEQYF. V usage is TRBV28 and J usage is TRBJ2-7, with TRBD1 identical over 8 bases. The length of the CDR3 is 12 residues. The germline CDR1 and CDR2 sequences are MDHEN and SYDVKM. With V trimmed by 11 bases and J by 5 bases, 8 bases remained unmatched.

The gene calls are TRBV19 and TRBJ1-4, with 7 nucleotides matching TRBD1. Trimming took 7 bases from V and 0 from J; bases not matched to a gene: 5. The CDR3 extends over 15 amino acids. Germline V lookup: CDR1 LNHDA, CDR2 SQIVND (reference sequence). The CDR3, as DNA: TGTGCCAGTATGGGACAGTTGGCAACTAATGAAAAACTGTTTTTT. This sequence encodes CASMGQLATNEKLFF.

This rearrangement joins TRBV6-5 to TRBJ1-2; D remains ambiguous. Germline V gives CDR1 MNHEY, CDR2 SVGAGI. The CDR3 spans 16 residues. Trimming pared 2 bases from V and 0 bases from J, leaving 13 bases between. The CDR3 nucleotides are TGTGCCAGCAGTTACCCCCTTGCAGCCACTAACTATGGCTACACCTTC. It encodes CASSYPLAATNYGYTF.

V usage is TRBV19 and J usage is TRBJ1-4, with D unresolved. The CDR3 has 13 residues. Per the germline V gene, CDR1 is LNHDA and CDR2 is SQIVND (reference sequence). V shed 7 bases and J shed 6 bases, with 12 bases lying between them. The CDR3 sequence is CASKVGVDEKLFF. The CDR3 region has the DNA TGTGCCAGTAAGGTGGGCGTGGATGAAAAACTGTTTTTT.